The subject of this entry is one TCR beta chain. Other DNA variants within this sample encode the same CDR3. Sequencing was performed with immunoSEQ multiplex PCR; in TCRdb, only in-frame clones are kept and a portion is missing. The table lists some 500,000 clones, roughly 95% of them singletons. This sample stems from a study of shared clonotypes between healthy human individuals. This CDR3 contains 14 residues. V shed 4 bases and J 0 bases; nucleotides not matched to a gene: 3. The germline V gene encodes CDR1 SGHRS and CDR2 YFSETQ. The source material was naive CD4+ T cells sorted from blood. As for subset: CD45RA+ positively selected. The TCR was taken from a woman aged 30 to 39 in good health. The chain employs TRBV5-1 and TRBJ2-5, with 7 nucleotides matching TRBD1. The CDR3 loop is CASSPGTDQETQYF. The CDR3 coding sequence is TGCGCCAGCAGCCCGGGGACAGACCAAGAGACCCAGTACTTC.